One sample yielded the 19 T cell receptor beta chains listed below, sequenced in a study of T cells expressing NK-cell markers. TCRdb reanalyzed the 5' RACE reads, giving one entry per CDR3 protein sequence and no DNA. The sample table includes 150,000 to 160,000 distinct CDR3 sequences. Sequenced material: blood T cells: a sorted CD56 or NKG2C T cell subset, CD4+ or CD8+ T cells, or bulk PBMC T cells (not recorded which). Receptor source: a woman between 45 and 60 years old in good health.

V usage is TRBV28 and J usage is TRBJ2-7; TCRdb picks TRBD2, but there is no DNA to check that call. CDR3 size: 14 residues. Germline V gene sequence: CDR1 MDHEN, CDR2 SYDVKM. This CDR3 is CATLSAGASYEQYF.

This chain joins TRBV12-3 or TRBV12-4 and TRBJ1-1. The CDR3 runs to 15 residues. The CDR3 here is CASSIVSVVNTEAFF.

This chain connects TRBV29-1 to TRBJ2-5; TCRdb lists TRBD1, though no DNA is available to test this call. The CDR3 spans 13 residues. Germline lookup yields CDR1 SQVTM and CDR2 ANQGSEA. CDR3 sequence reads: CSVEDRQQETQYF.

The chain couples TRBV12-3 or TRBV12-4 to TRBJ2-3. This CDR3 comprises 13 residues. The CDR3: CASSHSPTDTQYF.

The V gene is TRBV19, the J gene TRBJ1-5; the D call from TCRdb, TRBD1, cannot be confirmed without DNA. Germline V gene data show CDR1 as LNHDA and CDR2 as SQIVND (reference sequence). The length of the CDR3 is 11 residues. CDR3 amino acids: CASSTNRDQHF.

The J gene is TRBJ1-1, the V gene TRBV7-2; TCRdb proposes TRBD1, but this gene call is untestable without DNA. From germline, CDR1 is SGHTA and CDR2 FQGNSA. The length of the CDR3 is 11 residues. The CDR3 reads CASSYGQGPFF.

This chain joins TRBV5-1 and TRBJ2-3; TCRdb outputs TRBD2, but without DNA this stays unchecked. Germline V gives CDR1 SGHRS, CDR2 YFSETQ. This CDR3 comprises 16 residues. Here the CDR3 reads CASSLVGAGGRDTQYF.

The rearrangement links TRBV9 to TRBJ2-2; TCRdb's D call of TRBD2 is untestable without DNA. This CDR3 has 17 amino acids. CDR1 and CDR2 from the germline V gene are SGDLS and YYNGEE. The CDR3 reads CASSSGLADLNTGELFF.

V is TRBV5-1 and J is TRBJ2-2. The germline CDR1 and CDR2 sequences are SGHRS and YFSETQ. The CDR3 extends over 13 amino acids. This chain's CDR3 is CASSEESGGELFF.

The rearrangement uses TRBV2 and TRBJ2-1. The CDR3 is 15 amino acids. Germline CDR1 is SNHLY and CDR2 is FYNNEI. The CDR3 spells CASSQGPSSYNEQFF.

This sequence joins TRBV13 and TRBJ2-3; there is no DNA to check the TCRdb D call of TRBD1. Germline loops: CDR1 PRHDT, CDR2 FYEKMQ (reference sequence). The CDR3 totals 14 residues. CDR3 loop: CASSLRQNTDTQYF. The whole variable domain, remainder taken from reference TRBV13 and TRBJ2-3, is AAGVIQSPRHLIKEKRETATLKCYPIPRHDTVYWYQQGPGQDPQFLISFYEKMQSDKGSIPDRFSAQQFSDYHSELNMSSLELGDSALYFCASSLRQNTDTQYFGPGTRLTVL.

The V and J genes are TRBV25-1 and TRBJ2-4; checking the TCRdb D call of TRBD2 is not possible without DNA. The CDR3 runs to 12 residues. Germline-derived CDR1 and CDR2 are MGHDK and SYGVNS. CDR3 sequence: CASSGLADIQYF.

CDR3 loop: CAAKGFRSYNEQFF. The chain is built from TRBV10-3 and TRBJ2-1. This CDR3 is built from 14 residues. Per germline, CDR1 ENHRY and CDR2 SYGVKD.

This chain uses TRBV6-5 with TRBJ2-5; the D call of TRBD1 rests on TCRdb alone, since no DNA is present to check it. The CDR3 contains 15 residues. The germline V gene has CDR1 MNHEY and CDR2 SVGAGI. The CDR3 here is CASSPLEGAGETQYF.

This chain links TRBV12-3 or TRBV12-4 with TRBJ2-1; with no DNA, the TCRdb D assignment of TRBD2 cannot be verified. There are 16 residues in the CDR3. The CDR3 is CASSFFGTSEYNEQFF.

The CDR3 loop reads CASSEVYYTETQYF. This chain connects TRBV2 to TRBJ2-5. CDR1 and CDR2 (germline): SNHLY, FYNNEI. The CDR3 is 14 residues long.

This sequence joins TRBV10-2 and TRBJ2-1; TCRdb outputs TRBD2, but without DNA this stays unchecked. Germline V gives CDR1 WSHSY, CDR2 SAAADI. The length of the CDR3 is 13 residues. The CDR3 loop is CASSGRENNEQFF.

This CDR3 is CASSLGLRLYEQYF. The chain uses TRBV6-6 and TRBJ2-7; TCRdb names TRBD2, which stays unverified in the absence of DNA. The germline V gene encodes CDR1 MNHNY and CDR2 SVGAGI (reference sequence). CDR3 length: 14 residues.

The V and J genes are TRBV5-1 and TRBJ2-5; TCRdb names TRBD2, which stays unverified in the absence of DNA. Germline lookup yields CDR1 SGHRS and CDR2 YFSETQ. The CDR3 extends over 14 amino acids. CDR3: CATSLGGRFETQYF.